Sequencing of this T cell receptor (beta chain) was carried out in a study of blood T cell repertoires in COVID-19. The overall study: Sources were T cells, B-cell-depleted T cells, or PBMCs; the material itself was cDNA or gDNA.

How the authors handled the data: For nucleated cells, counts were estimated from reference gene primer amplification. Generated by immunoSEQ multiplex PCR, the TCRdb table keeps only in-frame clones and is missing some. D and trimming were read from the DNA, whereas the V and J calls and clone size are those reported in that table. The table has 130,000 to 150,000 clones, roughly 81% seen once; the top ten hold over 2.5%. This CDR3 has 14 amino acids. Germline CDR1 and CDR2: SGHRS and YFSETQ. The ends were cut back, 1 base at V and 1 base at J, with 5 bases in the middle. V is TRBV5-1 and J is TRBJ2-2; D ambiguous. Source material: peripheral blood. This clonotype originated in a human donor with acute or convalescent COVID-19. The donor label of this sample is uncertain. CDR3 loop: CASSLIRNTGELFF. As DNA, the CDR3 is TGCGCCAGCAGCTTGATCAGGAACACCGGGGAGCTGTTTTTT. Looking up the rest from reference TRBV5-1 and TRBJ2-2 gives the full variable domain: KAGVTQTPRYLIKTRGQQVTLSCSPISGHRSVSWYQQTPGQGLQFLFEYFSETQRNKGNFPGRFSGRQFSNSRSEMNVSTLELGDSALYLCASSLIRNTGELFFGEGSRLTVL.